A single T cell receptor (beta chain) is shown here with its context. The specificity of this receptor is unknown. From the germline V gene (reference sequence), CDR1 is GTSNPN and CDR2 is SVGIG. Taken from cysteine to phenylalanine, the CDR3 has 12 residues. No DNA is recorded. From each donor, a roughly 2.7 ml peripheral blood sample was collected into PAXgene tubes and kept at -80 degrees C. Without T cell sorting, total RNA was isolated from whole blood using the PAXgene blood miRNA kit on an automated QIAcube. Peripheral blood from monozygotic twin pairs who were concordant or discordant for inflammatory bowel disease underwent deep TCRalpha and TCRbeta repertoire profiling using unique molecular barcoding. For every twin pair, smoking habits were documented, and each individual was categorised as a current, former or never smoker. Libraries were constructed by 5' RACE. Preparation of each TCR library used approximately 3.5 ug of total RNA. cDNA was synthesized with SMARTScribe reverse transcriptase in eight separate reactions per sample. During cDNA synthesis, template switching introduced unique molecular identifiers that contained a 6-nucleotide sample barcode. Two nested PCRs of roughly 15 and 9 cycles amplified the TCRalpha and TCRbeta cDNA, and bead purification followed each PCR. Before amplification, cDNA was treated with uracil DNA-glycosylase and purified using the QIAquick PCR purification kit. The second PCR added Illumina TruSeq-compatible adapters along with sample-specific barcodes. Library quality and concentration were checked on TapeStation and Qubit, and libraries were pooled at about 4.9 ng each. The pooled libraries were sequenced with 2 x 100 bp reads and custom sequencing primers on an Illumina HiSeq2500 single-index Rapid Run. The published analysis was carried out like this. PCR and sequencing errors were corrected by UMI-based consensus assembly using MiGEC version 1.2.6. V(D)J alignment, clonotype assembly and CDR3 extraction were performed with MiXCR version 2.1.1. Gene usage, clonotype sharing and MAIT/NKT TCR abundance were normalised by analysing the top 1000, 10 000 and 20 000 clonotypes per sample. After downsampling to 27 000 UMIs, diversity was calculated as the inverse Simpson index using the vegan R package. Paired Mann-Whitney U tests were applied to discordant twin pairs, and Benjamini-Hochberg correction was used for multiple testing. One entry per CDR3 protein sequence results from the TCRdb reprocessing of the reads, with DNA left out. The V and J calls follow TCRdb's processing rather than the paper's. The table kept for this sample lists about 350,000 distinct CDR3 sequences. Around 2% of the sample rests with the top ten.

This sample is drawn from a study of monozygotic twins with inflammatory bowel disease (dated by TCRdb to about 2019). In the study overall: The full study comprised 30 or so monozygotic twin pairs: nine German pairs (four IBD-concordant, five IBD-discordant) and 19 IBD-discordant Danish pairs. Each individual had, on average, about 151 000 unique TCRalpha sequences and 181 000 unique TCRbeta sequences available for analysis. The search for disease-associated traits relied mainly on comparing, within discordant pairs, IBD patients with their genetically identical healthy co-twins. Findings and caveats that apply to the study as a whole: No difference in repertoire similarity was observed between concordant and discordant twins, possibly owing to limited statistical power. IBD patients had lower TCRbeta repertoire diversity, measured by the inverse Simpson index, than their healthy co-twins. The results gave no support for a single strong signal or clonotype linked to IBD. Differing immunosuppressive treatments among patients may have added background noise and inter-individual variability to the repertoires. Distinction between different T cell subtypes could not be achieved in the analysis. Compared with healthy twins, IBD patients shared fewer clonotypes with other individuals, and the difference was most pronounced in patients with signs of disease activity.

This sequence originates from a human donor with ulcerative colitis or Crohn's disease, or a healthy co-twin of an affected twin (not recorded which). Sequencing was carried out using blood. The sequence is built from TRBV30 and TRBJ2-7; as DNA is missing, the TRBD1 call by TCRdb cannot be tested. This receptor carries the CDR3 CAWSKGSYEQYF.